Sequencing of this T cell receptor (beta chain) was carried out in a study of cytomegalovirus exposure and HLA in healthy donors. Study-level points and caveats: In an earlier analysis, productive rearrangement rates for most beta V segments clustered near 87% or 30%.

The donors were healthy bone marrow donors. A note on this clone: The target antigen is unknown.

The primer mix had 60 Vbeta and 13 Jbeta primers. Original processing methods: In a later analysis, of approximately 81 million unique beta chains, roughly 10 million appeared in at least two donors. Sequenced by immunoSEQ multiplex PCR; TCRdb stores in-frame clones only, minus some. D and trimming were read from the DNA, whereas the V and J calls and clone size are those reported in that table. The profile shows around 91,000 clones, just under 80% of them singletons. Sequencing was carried out using PBMCs. The source of this sequence is a male donor in good health and CMV-seropositive.

The CDR3 DNA follows: TGTGCCAGCAGTGTGGCAGGTGCGTACGAGCAGTACTTC. Translation gives CASSVAGAYEQYF. The J gene is TRBJ2-7, the V gene TRBV6-5, with unresolved D. This CDR3 comprises 13 residues. Looked up from germline, CDR1 is MNHEY and CDR2 is SVGAGI. Trimming removed 5 bases at V and 4 bases at J, with 12 bases between.